The source of this T cell receptor (beta chain) is a study of T cell repertoires in ileal Crohn's disease. Data came from immunoSEQ multiplex PCR; TCRdb stores just in-frame clones and leaves some out. The sample lists about 5,400 clones; around 63% were seen once. The sample holds a few counts of this clone. Time point: neoterminal ileum biopsy at postoperative endoscopy, about 6 months after surgery. Trimming pared 4 bases from V and 0 bases from J, leaving 16 bases between. The CDR3 runs 17 residues. Germline V gene lookup returns CDR1 SNHLY and CDR2 FYNNEI. The chain has TRBV2 and TRBJ1-5, with D maybe TRBD1 (6 bases). This receptor was taken from an adult with Crohn's disease. Material: ileal tissue. For the CDR3, the DNA is TGTGCCAGCAGTGTAAAGGGGGGGGGTTATAGCAATCAGCCCCAGCATTTT. This translates into CASSVKGGGYSNQPQHF.